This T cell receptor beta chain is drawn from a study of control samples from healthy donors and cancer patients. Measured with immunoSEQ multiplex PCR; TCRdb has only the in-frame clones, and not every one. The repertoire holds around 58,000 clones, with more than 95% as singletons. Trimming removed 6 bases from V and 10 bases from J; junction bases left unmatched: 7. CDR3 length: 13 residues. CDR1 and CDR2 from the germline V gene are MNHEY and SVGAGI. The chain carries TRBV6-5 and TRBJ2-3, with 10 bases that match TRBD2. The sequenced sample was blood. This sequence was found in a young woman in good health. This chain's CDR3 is CASSLSGGFAQYF. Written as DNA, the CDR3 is TGTGCCAGCAGCCTTAGCGGGGGGTTTGCGCAGTATTTT.